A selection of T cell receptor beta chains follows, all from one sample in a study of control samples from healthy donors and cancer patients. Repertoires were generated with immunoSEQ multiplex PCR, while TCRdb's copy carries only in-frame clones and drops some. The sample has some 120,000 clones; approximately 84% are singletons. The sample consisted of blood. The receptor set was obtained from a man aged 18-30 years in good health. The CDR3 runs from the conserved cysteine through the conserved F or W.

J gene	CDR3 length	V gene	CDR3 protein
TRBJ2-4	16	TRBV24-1	CATSVDRGKAKNIQYF
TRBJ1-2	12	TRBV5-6	CASRPTGDGYTF
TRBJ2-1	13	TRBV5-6	CASSLVGGDEQFF
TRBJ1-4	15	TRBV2	CASSGGTGPLGKLFF
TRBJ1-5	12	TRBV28	CASSPRIQPQHF
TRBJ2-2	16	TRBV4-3	CASSQRYRVGTGELFF
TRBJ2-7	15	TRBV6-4	CASSDSAGGYGEQYF
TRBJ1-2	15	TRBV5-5	CASSNRPGTDYGYTF
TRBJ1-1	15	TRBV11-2	CASSLEGTGVTEAFF
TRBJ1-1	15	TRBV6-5	CASSYFPGANTEAFF
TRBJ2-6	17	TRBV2	CASINRGRLSGANVLTF
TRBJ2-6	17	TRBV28	CASRPWGGSSGANVLTF
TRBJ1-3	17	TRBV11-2	CASSFLLGTGSGNTIYF